This TCR beta chain was captured in a study of T-cell reconstitution after alpha-beta-depleted transplantation in children. Only a few counts were recorded for this clonotype. As yet, its antigen is unknown. Preparing the TCRbeta library involved the use of unique molecular identifiers. TCRdb called the PCR reads again in MiXCR, with one record for every CDR3 protein. This sample has fewer than 550,000 distinct CDR3 sequences; about an eighth occur once, and the top ten carry 14%. V gave up 3 bases and J gave up 13 bases, with 10 bases separating them. The CDR3 is made up of 11 amino acids. Germline V gene lookup returns CDR1 MDHEN and CDR2 SYDVKM. Study-wide points: For some patients, TCRbeta diversity was high at day 60 because of recipient T cells and thymic progenitors that survived. A year post-transplant, T-cell counts and diversity derived mostly from newly produced T cells. As was reported, about two months after transplant, alpha-beta T cells came from several hundred expanded graft clones.

This clonotype was sampled from a female patient aged 2-15 years who had a stem cell transplant for aplastic anemia, so the T cells may come from the graft donor. The chain combines TRBV28 with TRBJ2-1, with D unresolved. The source was PBMCs, mostly from graft donor cells, collected 180 days after TCRalphabeta/CD19-depleted stem cell transplant. In nucleotides, the CDR3 is TGTGCCAGCAGTTTGCTCAGTGATCAGTTCTTC. Protein product: CASSLLSDQFF.